In its sample, the clone carrying this T cell receptor beta chain was seen a few times. Its antigen is as yet unknown. Trimming took off 1 base at V and 1 base at J, with 10 bases between the two ends. Germline V CDR1 and CDR2: SNHLY, FYNNEI. This CDR3 region has 15 residues. Described time point: week 23, last vaccination. All doses held 300 ug of mutant IDH1 20-mer peptide, with topical imiquimod. This entry is derived from a study of a mutant IDH1 vaccine in newly diagnosed glioma. About the study: Patients, over weeks 1, 3, 5, 7, 11, 15, 19 and 23, received a total of eight vaccinations. Vaccines were first given 4-6 weeks after radiotherapy alone, or with temozolomide cycles. Every participant had undergone radiotherapy, temozolomide, or both before, and most underwent both. Study-wide results and caveats: Seemingly, top peripheral T cell clonotype changes bore no relation to pseudoprogression.

Assay: immunoSEQ multiplex PCR; the TCRdb copy retains only in-frame clones and omits some. Of around 41,000 clones listed, 78% are singletons. Sequences were derived from PBMCs, sampled from a glioma patient whose treatment included an IDH1 peptide vaccine. The J gene is TRBJ2-5, the V gene TRBV2, with a possible D match to TRBD2 (6 bases). The clonotype originates from a woman in her 40s with glioma. Some clones in this sample may be carry-over from other donors' samples. The DNA for the CDR3 is TGTGCCAGCAGTGAAGGCAGGACTACCCAAGAGACCCAGTACTTC. This sequence encodes CASSEGRTTQETQYF. The complete variable domain, with remaining parts taken from reference TRBV2 and TRBJ2-5, reads EPEVTQTPSHQVTQMGQEVILRCVPISNHLYFYWYRQILGQKVEFLVSFYNNEISEKSEIFDDQFSVERPDGSNFTLKIRSTKLEDSAMYFCASSEGRTTQETQYFGPGTRLLVL.